These 17 T cell receptor beta chains share one sample of origin, sequenced in a study of T-cell memory formation after mild COVID-19. TCRdb processed the 5' RACE reads anew with MiXCR; each CDR3 protein has one entry. The table shows some 120,000 distinct CDR3 sequences, with approximately 16% occurring only once. The sample comprised PBMCs or a T cell subset sorted from them (not recorded which). The origin of the receptors is an adult woman who had mild COVID-19 (a few samples of this study predate the infection). Cell type and time point are not known.

This clonotype has only a few counts. This rearrangement joins TRBV20-1 to TRBJ2-7; TRBD1 is a possible D gene (5 bases). V lost 3 bases to trimming and J lost 3 bases, with 12 bases between them. The CDR3 extends over 13 amino acids. Looked up from germline, CDR1 is DFQATT and CDR2 is SNEGSKA (reference sequence). The CDR3 spells CSASGQGGYEQYF. The CDR3 bases are TGCAGTGCTAGCGGCCAGGGCGGCTACGAGCAGTACTTC.

The chain uses TRBV11-3 and TRBJ2-4; 10 nucleotides line up with TRBD1. The CDR3 consists of 14 residues. Germline CDR1 and CDR2: SGHNT and YENEEA. J was trimmed by 6 bases and V by 6 bases; bases with no gene match: 5. This chain's CDR3 is CASRGGQGLNIQYF. CDR3 sequence (DNA): TGTGCCAGCAGGGGGGGACAGGGGTTAAACATTCAGTACTTC.

Comments on this clonotype: This may come from a read error, since a much larger clone is one base off. The V gene is TRBV20-1, the J gene TRBJ2-1; possibly TRBD2 for D (5 bases). The ends were cut back, 6 bases at V and 0 bases at J, with 15 bases in the middle. Looked up from germline, CDR1 is DFQATT and CDR2 is SNEGSKA (reference sequence). The CDR3 is 15 amino acids. CDR3 sequence (DNA): TGCAGTGCATCTACTAGAGGGAGCTCCTACAATGAGCAGTTCTTC. Translated: CSASTRGSSYNEQFF.

This clonotype came up a few times. The rearrangement joins TRBV20-1 to TRBJ2-3; 8 bases line up with TRBD1. The CDR3 sequence is 14 residues long. CDR1 DFQATT and CDR2 SNEGSKA come from the germline V gene (reference sequence). The ends lost 3 bases at V and 10 bases at J; junction bases unmatched: 12. The CDR3 sequence: CSARERQGTGAQYF. CDR3 coding DNA: TGCAGTGCTAGGGAAAGACAGGGGACAGGCGCGCAGTATTTT.

The chain joins TRBV6-5 to TRBJ2-7; 9 positions match TRBD2. The CDR3 runs to 15 residues. V shed 2 bases and J 2 bases; nucleotides not matched to a gene: 4. Germline V gene lookup returns CDR1 MNHEY and CDR2 SVGAGI. The CDR3 protein is CASSYGREGTYEQYF. The CDR3 DNA reads as TGTGCCAGCAGTTACGGGCGGGAGGGTACCTACGAGCAGTACTTC.

The genes are TRBV6-5 and TRBJ2-3, with a possible D match to TRBD2 (5 bases). This CDR3 region has 15 residues. With 2 bases removed from V and 2 bases from J, the gap between germline ends came to 11 bases. Germline assignment: CDR1 MNHEY and CDR2 SVGAGI. CDR3 protein: CASSYGLAATDTQYF. The CDR3 DNA reads as TGTGCCAGCAGTTACGGGCTAGCAGCCACAGATACGCAGTATTTT.

The V and J genes are TRBV12-3 or TRBV12-4 and TRBJ1-2; 12 bases fit TRBD1. The CDR3 covers 13 residues. J lost 4 bases, V lost 8 bases, and 2 bases had no gene match. Written as DNA, the CDR3 is TGTGCCAGCGGGGGACAGGGGGCCTATGGCTACACCTTC. Translated: CASGGQGAYGYTF.

The gene calls are TRBV7-3 and TRBJ2-5, with D tentatively TRBD2 (6 bases). The CDR3 runs 15 residues. V dropped 5 bases and J dropped 1 base, with 14 bases sitting between them. Germline assignment: CDR1 SGHTA and CDR2 FQGTGA. CDR3 bases: TGTGCCAGCAGCAAGGGACTCGGGATCCAAGAGACCCAGTACTTC. Protein: CASSKGLGIQETQYF. Full variable domain (remainder filled in from reference TRBV7-3 and TRBJ2-5): GAGVSQTPSNKVTEKGKYVELRCDPISGHTALYWYRQSLGQGPEFLIYFQGTGAADDSGLPNDRFFAVRPEGSVSTLKIQRTERGDSAVYLCASSKGLGIQETQYFGPGTRLLVL.

This clonotype turned up a few times. The J gene is TRBJ2-1, the V gene TRBV20-1; tentatively, D is TRBD2 (6 bases). In germline, CDR1 is DFQATT, CDR2 SNEGSKA (reference sequence). V lost 3 bases and J lost 3, with 15 bases in between. This CDR3 comprises 15 residues. The CDR3 spells CSASVGTSNYNEQFF. The DNA of the CDR3 is TGCAGTGCTAGCGTTGGGACTTCGAACTACAATGAGCAGTTCTTC.

This clonotype has more than one count but fewer than ten. The gene calls are TRBV4-3 and TRBJ2-5, with D unresolved. Germline lookup yields CDR1 LGHNA and CDR2 YSLEER. Trimming pared 0 bases from V and 2 bases from J, leaving 10 bases between. The CDR3 covers 15 residues. The CDR3 sequence: CASSQETGWQETQYF. In DNA, the CDR3 is TGCGCCAGCAGCCAAGAAACGGGTTGGCAAGAGACCCAGTACTTC.

The CDR3 here is CASSSPRTAASSGANVLTF. As DNA, the CDR3 is TGTGCCAGCAGTTCCCCCAGGACGGCGGCAAGCTCTGGGGCCAACGTCCTGACTTTC. The J gene is TRBJ2-6, the V gene TRBV27; no definite D call. V gave up 4 bases and J gave up 0 bases, with 19 bases separating them. There are 19 residues in the CDR3. The germline CDR1 and CDR2 sequences are MNHEY and SMNVEV (reference sequence).

This clonotype was seen only a few times. The V gene is TRBV20-1, the J gene TRBJ1-5; D remains ambiguous. V dropped 0 bases and J dropped 2 bases, with 8 bases sitting between them. Germline values: CDR1 DFQATT, CDR2 SNEGSKA (reference sequence). The CDR3 is 14 residues long. This CDR3 reads CSARESGGNQPQHF. The DNA for the CDR3 is TGCAGTGCTAGAGAATCCGGGGGCAATCAGCCCCAGCATTTT.

This chain joins TRBV7-2 and TRBJ1-6; D gene uncertain. With 1 base removed from V and 8 bases from J, the gap between germline ends came to 9 bases. Germline loops: CDR1 SGHTA, CDR2 FQGNSA. The CDR3 consists of 14 residues. CDR3 bases: TGTGCCAGCAGCTTAGTTGGAAGTTATTCACCCCTCCACTTT. Encoded protein: CASSLVGSYSPLHF.

This clonotype has only a few counts. The chain combines TRBV9 with TRBJ2-1; 10 positions match TRBD1. The CDR3 loop spans 18 amino acids. The ends lost 0 bases at V and 6 bases at J; junction bases unmatched: 12. Germline assignment: CDR1 SGDLS and CDR2 YYNGEE. The CDR3 is CASSVGRPLGQGFNEQFF. As DNA, the CDR3 is TGTGCCAGCAGCGTAGGGAGGCCTTTGGGACAGGGGTTCAATGAGCAGTTCTTC.

J is TRBJ1-1 and V is TRBV4-3, with D unclear. The germline gives CDR1 LGHNA, CDR2 YSLEER. The CDR3 contains 14 residues. V lost 1 base, J lost 1 base, and 7 bases lay in between. CDR3 in DNA: TGCGCCAGCAGCCAAGTAAACAGGAACACTGAAGCTTTCTTT. Its protein is CASSQVNRNTEAFF.

The CDR3 loop is CASSPTSYVLFF. The CDR3 coding sequence is TGTGCCAGCAGCCCGACTAGTTATGTGCTGTTTTTT. The chain recombines TRBV7-9 with TRBJ2-2; TRBD2 might be the D (6 bases). The CDR3 extends over 12 amino acids. Deletions cut 5 bases from V and 13 bases from J, with 14 bases between. Looked up from germline, CDR1 is SEHNR and CDR2 is FQNEAQ (reference sequence).

This clonotype was detected only a few times. The chain couples TRBV7-6 to TRBJ2-7, with D possibly TRBD1 on 6 matching bases. The CDR3 runs 14 residues. Trimming cost V 0 bases and J 4 bases, with 10 bases left between them. CDR1 and CDR2 from the germline V gene are SGHVS and FNYEAQ. The CDR3 region has the DNA TGTGCCAGCAGCTTAGCTACAGGGTTTTACGAGCAGTACTTC. Translated: CASSLATGFYEQYF.